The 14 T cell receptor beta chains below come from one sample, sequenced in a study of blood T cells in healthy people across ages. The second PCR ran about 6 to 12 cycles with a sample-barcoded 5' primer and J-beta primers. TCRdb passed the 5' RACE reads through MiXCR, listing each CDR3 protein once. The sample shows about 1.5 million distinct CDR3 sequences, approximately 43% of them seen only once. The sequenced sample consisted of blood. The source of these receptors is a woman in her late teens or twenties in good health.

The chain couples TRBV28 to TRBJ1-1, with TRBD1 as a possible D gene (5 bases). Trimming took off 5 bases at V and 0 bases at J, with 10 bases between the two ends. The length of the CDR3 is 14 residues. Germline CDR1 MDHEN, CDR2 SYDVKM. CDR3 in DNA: TGTGCCAGCAGTGTACGACAGATGAACACTGAAGCTTTCTTT. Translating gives CASSVRQMNTEAFF.

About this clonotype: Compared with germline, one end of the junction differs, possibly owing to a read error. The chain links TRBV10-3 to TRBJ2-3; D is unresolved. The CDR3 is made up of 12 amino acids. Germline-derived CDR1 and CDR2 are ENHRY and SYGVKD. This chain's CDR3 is CAIREWADTQYF. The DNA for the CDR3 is TGTGCCATCAGGGAGTGGGCAGATACGCAGTATTTT.

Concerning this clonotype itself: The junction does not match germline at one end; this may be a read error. The CDR3 spells CVSSQGTNSYNEQFF. The CDR3, as DNA: TGCGTCAGCAGCCAGGGGACTAACTCCTACAATGAGCAGTTCTTC. The chain links TRBV4-3 to TRBJ2-1; D is perhaps TRBD2 (7 bases). Germline CDR1 LGHNA, CDR2 YSLEER. The CDR3 covers 15 residues.

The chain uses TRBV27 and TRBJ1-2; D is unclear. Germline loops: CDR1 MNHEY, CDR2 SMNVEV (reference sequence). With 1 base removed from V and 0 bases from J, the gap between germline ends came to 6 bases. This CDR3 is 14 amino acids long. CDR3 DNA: TGTGCCAGCAGTTTATACGGGTCTAACTATGGCTACACCTTC. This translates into CASSLYGSNYGYTF.

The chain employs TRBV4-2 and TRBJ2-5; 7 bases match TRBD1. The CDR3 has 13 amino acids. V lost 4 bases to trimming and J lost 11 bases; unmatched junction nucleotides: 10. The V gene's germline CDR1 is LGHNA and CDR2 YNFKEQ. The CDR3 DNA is TGTGCCAGCAGCCGACAGGGTTATGGTGAGCAGTACTTC. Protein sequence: CASSRQGYGEQYF.

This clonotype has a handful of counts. The CDR3 DNA reads as TGCAGTGCTAGAGTATGGCAGGGTAGCGGGGATGAAAAGACCCAGTTCTTC. This gives the protein CSARVWQGSGDEKTQFF. The V call is TRBV20-1, the J call TRBJ2-1; 8 bases line up with TRBD2. Trimming at V came to 1 base and at J to 13 bases, leaving 21 bases not matched to a gene. This CDR3 is 17 amino acids long. Germline CDR1 and CDR2: DFQATT and SNEGSKA (reference sequence).

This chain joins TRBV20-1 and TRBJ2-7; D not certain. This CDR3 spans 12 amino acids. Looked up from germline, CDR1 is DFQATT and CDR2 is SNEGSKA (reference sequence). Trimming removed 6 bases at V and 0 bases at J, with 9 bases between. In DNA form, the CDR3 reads TGCAGTGCATGGGCGGACTCCTACGAGCAGTACTTC. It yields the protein CSAWADSYEQYF.

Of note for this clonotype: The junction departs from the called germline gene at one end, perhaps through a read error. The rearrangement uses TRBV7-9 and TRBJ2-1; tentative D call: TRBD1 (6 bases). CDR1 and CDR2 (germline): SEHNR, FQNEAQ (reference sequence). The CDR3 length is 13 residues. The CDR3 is CTSSQLRGDEQFF. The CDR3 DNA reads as TGTACCAGCAGCCAACTCAGGGGAGATGAGCAGTTCTTC.

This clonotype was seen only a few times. CDR3 nucleotide sequence: TGTGCCAGCAGCTTCGGACAGGAGGTAGCTTTCTTT. Amino acid sequence: CASSFGQEVAFF. The chain has TRBV7-2 and TRBJ1-1, with 7 nucleotides matching TRBD1. The V segment lost 3 bases and the J segment 10 bases; nucleotides outside the gene matches: 5. Germline assignment: CDR1 SGHTA and CDR2 FQGNSA. This CDR3 has 12 residues.

The DNA for the CDR3 is TGTGCCACCAGCAGAAGAACCGGGACAGGGAGAAATGAGCAGTTCTTC. Protein sequence: CATSRRTGTGRNEQFF. The chain employs TRBV15 and TRBJ2-1; TRBD1 aligns across 9 bases. Germline V lookup: CDR1 LNHNV, CDR2 YYDKDF (reference sequence). The CDR3 runs 16 residues. Losses at the gene ends were 2 bases for V and 7 bases for J; bases not matched to a gene: 9. The complete variable domain, with remaining parts taken from reference TRBV15 and TRBJ2-1, reads DAMVIQNPRYQVTQFGKPVTLSCSQTLNHNVMYWYQQKSSQAPKLLFHYYDKDFNNEADTPDNFQSRRPNTSFCFLDIRSPGLGDTAMYLCATSRRTGTGRNEQFFGPGTRLTVL.

The CDR3 loop is CASSLGGPRGEQFF. The CDR3 DNA sequence: TGTGCCAGCAGCTTAGGCGGGCCCCGCGGTGAGCAGTTCTTC. V gene TRBV13 combines with J gene TRBJ2-1, with unresolved D. Per germline, CDR1 PRHDT and CDR2 FYEKMQ (reference sequence). The V end lost 0 bases, the J end lost 9 bases, and 12 bases lay between the germline ends. The CDR3 extends over 14 amino acids.

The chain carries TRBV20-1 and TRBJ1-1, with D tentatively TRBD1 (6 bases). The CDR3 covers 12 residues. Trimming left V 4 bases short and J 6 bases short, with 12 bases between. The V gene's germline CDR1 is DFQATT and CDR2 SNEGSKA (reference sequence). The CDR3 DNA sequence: TGCAGTGCTACCTGGACAGAGTCTGAAGCTTTCTTT. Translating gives CSATWTESEAFF.

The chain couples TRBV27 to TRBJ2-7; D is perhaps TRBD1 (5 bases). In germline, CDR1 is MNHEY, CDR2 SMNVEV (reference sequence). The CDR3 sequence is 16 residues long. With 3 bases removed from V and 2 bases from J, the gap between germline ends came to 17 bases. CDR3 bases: TGTGCCAGCAGTTTTTTGGCCGGCGACAGACCCTACGAGCAGTACTTC. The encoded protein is CASSFLAGDRPYEQYF.

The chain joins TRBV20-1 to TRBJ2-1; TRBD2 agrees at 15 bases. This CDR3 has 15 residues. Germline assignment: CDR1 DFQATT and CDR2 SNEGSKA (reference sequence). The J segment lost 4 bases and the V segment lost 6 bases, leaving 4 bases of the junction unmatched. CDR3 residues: CSARTSGGDYNEQFF. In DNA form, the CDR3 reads TGCAGTGCCAGGACTAGCGGGGGGGATTACAATGAGCAGTTCTTC.